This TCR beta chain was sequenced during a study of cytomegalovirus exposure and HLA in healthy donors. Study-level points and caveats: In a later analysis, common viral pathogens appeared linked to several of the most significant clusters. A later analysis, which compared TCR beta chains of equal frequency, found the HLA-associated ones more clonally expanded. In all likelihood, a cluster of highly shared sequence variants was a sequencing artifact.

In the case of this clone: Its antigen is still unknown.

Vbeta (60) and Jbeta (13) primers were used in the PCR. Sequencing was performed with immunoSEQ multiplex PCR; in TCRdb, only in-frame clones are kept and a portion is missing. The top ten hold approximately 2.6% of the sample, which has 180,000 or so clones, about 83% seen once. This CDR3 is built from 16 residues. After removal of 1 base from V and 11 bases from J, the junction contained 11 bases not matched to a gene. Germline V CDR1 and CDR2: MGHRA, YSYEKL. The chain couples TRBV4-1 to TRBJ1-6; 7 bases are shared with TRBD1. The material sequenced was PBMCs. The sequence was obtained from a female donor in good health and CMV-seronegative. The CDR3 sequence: CASSQGLAGGSTPLHF. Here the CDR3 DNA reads TGCGCCAGCAGCCAAGGGCTGGCAGGGGGTTCTACACCCCTCCACTTT.